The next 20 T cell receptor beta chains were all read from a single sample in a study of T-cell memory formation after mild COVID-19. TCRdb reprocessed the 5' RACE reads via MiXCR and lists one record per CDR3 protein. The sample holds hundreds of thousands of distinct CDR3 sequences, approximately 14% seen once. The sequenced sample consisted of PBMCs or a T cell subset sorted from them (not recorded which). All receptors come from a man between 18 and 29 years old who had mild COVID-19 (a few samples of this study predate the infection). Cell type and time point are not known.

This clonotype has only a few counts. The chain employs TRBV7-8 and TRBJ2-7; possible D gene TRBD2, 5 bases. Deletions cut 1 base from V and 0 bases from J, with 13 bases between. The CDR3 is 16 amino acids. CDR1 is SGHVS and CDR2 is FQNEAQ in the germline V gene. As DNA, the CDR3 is TGTGCCAGCAGCTTAGATGCAGGTACTAGCTCCTACGAGCAGTACGTC. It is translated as CASSLDAGTSSYEQYV.

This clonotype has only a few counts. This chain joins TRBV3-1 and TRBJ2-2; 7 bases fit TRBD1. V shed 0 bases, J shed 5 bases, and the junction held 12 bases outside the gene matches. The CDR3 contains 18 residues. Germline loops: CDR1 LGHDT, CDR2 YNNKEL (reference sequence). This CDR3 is CASSQESDGTELTGELFF. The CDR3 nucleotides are TGTGCCAGCAGCCAAGAAAGTGACGGGACAGAGTTAACCGGGGAGCTGTTTTTT.

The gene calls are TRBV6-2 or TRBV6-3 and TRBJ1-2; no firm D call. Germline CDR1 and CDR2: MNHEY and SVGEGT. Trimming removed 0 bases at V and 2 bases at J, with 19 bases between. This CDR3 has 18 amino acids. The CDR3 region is CASSYSRIPVRPNYGYTF. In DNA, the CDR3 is TGTGCCAGCAGTTACTCGAGAATTCCAGTTCGACCCAACTATGGCTACACCTTC.

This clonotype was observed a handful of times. The CDR3 DNA reads TGTGCCAGCGCCGGGCGGGGGAACTCCTACAATGAGCAGTTCTTC. It specifies CASAGRGNSYNEQFF. This sequence joins TRBV14 and TRBJ2-1, with 7 bases that match TRBD2. The CDR3 runs to 15 residues. V gave up 8 bases and J gave up 0 bases; unmatched junction bases: 7. Germline loops: CDR1 SGHDN, CDR2 FVKESK. The entire variable domain, with the rest obtained from reference TRBV14 and TRBJ2-1, is as follows: EAGVTQFPSHSVIEKGQTVTLRCDPISGHDNLYWYRRVMGKEIKFLLHFVKESKQDESGMPNNRFLAERTGGTYSTLKVQPAELEDSGVYFCASAGRGNSYNEQFFGPGTRLTVL.

CDR3 residues: CASSSGGPRDTQYF. The CDR3 nucleotides read TGTGCCAGCAGCTCGGGGGGGCCTCGAGATACGCAGTATTTT. This chain connects TRBV7-2 to TRBJ2-3, with 8 bases aligning to TRBD2. Unmatched junction bases numbered 5, after V lost 4 bases and J lost 5 bases. This CDR3 comprises 14 residues. Germline V CDR1 and CDR2: SGHTA, FQGNSA.

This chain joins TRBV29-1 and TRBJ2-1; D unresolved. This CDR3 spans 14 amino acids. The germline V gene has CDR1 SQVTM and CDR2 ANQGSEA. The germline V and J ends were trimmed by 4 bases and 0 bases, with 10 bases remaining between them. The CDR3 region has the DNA TGCAGCGTTGTGTTTCAGAGCTCCTACAATGAGCAGTTCTTC. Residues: CSVVFQSSYNEQFF.

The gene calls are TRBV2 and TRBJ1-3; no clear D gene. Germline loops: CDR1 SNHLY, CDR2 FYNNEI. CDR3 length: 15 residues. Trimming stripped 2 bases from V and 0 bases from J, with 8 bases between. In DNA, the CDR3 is TGTGCCAGCAGTGAAACAACCAGCTCTGGAAACACCATATATTTT. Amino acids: CASSETTSSGNTIYF.

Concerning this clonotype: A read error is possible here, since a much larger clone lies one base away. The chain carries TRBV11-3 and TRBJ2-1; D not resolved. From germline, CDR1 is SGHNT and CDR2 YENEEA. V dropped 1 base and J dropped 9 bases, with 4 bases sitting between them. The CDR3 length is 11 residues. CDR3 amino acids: CASSLGVEQFF. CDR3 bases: TGTGCCAGCAGCTTAGGGGTTGAGCAGTTCTTC.

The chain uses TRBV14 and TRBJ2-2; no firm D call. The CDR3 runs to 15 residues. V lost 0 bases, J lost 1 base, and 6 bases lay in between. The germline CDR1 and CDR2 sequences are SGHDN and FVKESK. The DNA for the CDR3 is TGTGCCAGCAGCCAAGAAATCCGGAACACCGGGGAGCTGTTTTTT. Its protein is CASSQEIRNTGELFF.

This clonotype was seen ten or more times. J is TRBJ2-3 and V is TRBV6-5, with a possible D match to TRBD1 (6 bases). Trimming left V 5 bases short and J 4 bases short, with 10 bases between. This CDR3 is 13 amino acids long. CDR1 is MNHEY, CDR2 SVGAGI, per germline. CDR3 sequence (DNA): TGTGCCAGCAGTCCCCCAGGGGCAGATACGCAGTATTTT. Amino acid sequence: CASSPPGADTQYF.

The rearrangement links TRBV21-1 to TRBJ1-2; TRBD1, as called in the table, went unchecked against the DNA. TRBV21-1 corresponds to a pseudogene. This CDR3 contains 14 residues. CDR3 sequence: CASTFWAGSWGYTF. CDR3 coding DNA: TGTGCCAGCACCTTTTGGGCGGGGTCGTGGGGCTACACCTTC.

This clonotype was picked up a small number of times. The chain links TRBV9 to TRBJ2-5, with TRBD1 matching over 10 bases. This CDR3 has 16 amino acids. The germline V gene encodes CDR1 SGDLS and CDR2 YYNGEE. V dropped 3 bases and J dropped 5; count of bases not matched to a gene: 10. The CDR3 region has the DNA TGTGCCAGCAGCGAAGGCCCGGGACAGGGGACGGAGACCCAGTACTTC. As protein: CASSEGPGQGTETQYF.

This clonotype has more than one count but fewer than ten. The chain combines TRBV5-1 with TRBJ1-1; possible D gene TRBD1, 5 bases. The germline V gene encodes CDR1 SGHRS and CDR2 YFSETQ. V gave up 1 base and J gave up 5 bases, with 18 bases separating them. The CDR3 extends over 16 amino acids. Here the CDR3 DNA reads TGCGCCAGCAGCTTGAATCCCGGGGGGAGTGGGACTGAAGCTTTCTTT. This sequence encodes CASSLNPGGSGTEAFF. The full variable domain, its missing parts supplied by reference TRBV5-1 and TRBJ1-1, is KAGVTQTPRYLIKTRGQQVTLSCSPISGHRSVSWYQQTPGQGLQFLFEYFSETQRNKGNFPGRFSGRQFSNSRSEMNVSTLELGDSALYLCASSLNPGGSGTEAFFGQGTRLTVV.

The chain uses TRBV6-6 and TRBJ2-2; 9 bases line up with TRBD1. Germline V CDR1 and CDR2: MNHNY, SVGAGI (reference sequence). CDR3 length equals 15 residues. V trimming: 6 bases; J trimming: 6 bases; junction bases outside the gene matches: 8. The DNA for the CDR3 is TGTGCCAGCAGAACCGGGACAGGGTTCGCCGGGGAGCTGTTTTTT. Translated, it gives CASRTGTGFAGELFF.

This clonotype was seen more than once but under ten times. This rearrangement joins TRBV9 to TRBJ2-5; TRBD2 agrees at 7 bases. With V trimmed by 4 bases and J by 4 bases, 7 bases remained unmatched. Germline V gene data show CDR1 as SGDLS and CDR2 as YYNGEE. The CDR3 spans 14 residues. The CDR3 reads CASSSTSLSETQYF. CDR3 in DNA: TGTGCCAGCAGCTCGACTAGCCTTTCAGAGACCCAGTACTTC.

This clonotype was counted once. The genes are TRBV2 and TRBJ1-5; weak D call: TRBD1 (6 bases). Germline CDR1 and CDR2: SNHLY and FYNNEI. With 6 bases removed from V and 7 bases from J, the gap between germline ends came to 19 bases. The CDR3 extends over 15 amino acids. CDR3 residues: CASSPLGGFNQPQHF. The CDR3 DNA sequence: TGTGCCAGCAGCCCACTGGGGGGCTTCAACCAGCCCCAGCATTTT.

The CDR3 loop is CASSLGANYGYTF. DNA for the CDR3: TGTGCCAGCAGCTTAGGAGCTAACTATGGCTACACCTTC. J is TRBJ1-2 and V is TRBV7-9; D remains unclear. Germline V gene lookup returns CDR1 SEHNR and CDR2 FQNEAQ (reference sequence). V shed 1 base and J shed 0 bases, with 3 bases lying between them. This CDR3 spans 13 amino acids.

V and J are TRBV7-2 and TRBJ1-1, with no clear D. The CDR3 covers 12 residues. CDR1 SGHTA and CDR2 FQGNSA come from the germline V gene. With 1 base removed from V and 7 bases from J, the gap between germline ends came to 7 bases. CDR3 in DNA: TGTGCCAGCAGCTTAGAAAGGGTTGAAGCTTTCTTT. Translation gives CASSLERVEAFF.

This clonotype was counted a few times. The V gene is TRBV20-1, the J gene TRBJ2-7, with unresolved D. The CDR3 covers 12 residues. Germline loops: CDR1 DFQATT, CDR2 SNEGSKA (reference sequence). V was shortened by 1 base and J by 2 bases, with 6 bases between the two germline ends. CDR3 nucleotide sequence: TGCAGTGCTAGAGTAGACGCCTACGAGCAGTACTTC. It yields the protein CSARVDAYEQYF.

The CDR3 coding sequence is TGTGCCAGCAGTTCCGGGACAGGGGGCTGGACAGATACGCAGTATTTT. Residues: CASSSGTGGWTDTQYF. The chain is built from TRBV28 and TRBJ2-3, with 12 bases lining up with TRBD1. Germline values: CDR1 MDHEN, CDR2 SYDVKM. The CDR3 is 16 amino acids. Germline trimming cut 4 bases from V and 3 bases from J; bases unmatched to any gene: 5.